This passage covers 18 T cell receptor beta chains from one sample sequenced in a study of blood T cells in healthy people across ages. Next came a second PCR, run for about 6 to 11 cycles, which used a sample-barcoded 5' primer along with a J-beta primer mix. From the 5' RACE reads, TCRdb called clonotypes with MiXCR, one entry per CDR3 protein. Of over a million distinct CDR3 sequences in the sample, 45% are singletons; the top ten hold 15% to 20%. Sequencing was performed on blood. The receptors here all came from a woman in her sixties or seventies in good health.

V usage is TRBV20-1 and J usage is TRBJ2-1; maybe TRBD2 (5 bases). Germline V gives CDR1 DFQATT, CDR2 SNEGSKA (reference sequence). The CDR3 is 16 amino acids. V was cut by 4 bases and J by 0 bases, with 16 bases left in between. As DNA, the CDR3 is TGCAGTGCTATGGCGAGAGGGCGGCCCTCCTACAATGAGCAGTTCTTC. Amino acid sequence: CSAMARGRPSYNEQFF.

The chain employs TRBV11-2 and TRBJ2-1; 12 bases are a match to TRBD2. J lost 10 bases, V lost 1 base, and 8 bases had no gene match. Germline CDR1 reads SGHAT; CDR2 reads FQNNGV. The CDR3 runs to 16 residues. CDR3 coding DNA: TGTGCCAGCAGCTTAGCCTCCATGACTAGCGGGAGAGAGCAGTTCTTC. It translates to CASSLASMTSGREQFF.

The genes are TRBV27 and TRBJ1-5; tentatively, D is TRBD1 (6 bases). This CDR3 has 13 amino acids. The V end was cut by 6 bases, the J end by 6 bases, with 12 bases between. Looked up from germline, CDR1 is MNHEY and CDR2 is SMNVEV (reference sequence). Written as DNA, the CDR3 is TGTGCCAGCAGCGGGGGGCACGGTCAGCCCCAGCATTTT. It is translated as CASSGGHGQPQHF.

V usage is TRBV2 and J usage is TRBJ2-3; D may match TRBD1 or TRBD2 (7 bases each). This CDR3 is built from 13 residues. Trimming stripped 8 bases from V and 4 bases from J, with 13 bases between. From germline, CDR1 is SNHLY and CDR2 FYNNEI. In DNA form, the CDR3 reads TGTGCCAGCTTGACAGGGAGGGCAGATACGCAGTATTTT. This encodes CASLTGRADTQYF.

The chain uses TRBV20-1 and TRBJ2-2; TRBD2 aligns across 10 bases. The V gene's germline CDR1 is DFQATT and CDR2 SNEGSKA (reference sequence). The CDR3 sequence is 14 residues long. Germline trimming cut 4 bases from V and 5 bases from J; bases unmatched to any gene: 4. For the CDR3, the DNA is TGCAGTGCTACCATAGCGGGAGGAACCGGGGAGCTGTTTTTT. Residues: CSATIAGGTGELFF.

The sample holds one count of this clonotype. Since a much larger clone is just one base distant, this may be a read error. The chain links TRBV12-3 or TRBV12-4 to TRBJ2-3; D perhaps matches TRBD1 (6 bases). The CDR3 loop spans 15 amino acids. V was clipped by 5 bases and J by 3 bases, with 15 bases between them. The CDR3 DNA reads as TGTGCCAGCAGTCCCCCTGTCAGGGGAACAGATACGCAGTATTTT. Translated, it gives CASSPPVRGTDTQYF.

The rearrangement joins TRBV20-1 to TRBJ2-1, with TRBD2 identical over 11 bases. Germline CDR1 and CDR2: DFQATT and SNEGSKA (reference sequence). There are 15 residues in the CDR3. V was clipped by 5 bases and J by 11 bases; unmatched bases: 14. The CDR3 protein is CSAETSGRGRFKQFF. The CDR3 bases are TGCAGTGCTGAAACTAGCGGGAGAGGGCGGTTTAAGCAGTTCTTC.

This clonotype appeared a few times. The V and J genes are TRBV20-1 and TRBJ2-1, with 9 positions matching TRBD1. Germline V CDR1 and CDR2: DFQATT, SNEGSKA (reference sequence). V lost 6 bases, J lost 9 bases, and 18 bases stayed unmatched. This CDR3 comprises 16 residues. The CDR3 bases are TGCAGTGCGAGATCCGACAGGGGGGCGACCCGGACTGAGCAGTTCTTC. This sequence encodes CSARSDRGATRTEQFF.

Written as DNA, the CDR3 is TGTGCCAGCAGTTTAAGGACGGGGTCCTATGGCTACACCTTC. It codes for CASSLRTGSYGYTF. The rearrangement links TRBV27 to TRBJ1-2; D not resolved. Looked up from germline, CDR1 is MNHEY and CDR2 is SMNVEV (reference sequence). The CDR3 has 14 residues. Trimming pared 2 bases from V and 4 bases from J, leaving 11 bases between.

CDR3: CASSKPPGLAGGYNEQYF. CDR3 coding DNA: TGTGCCAGCAGTAAGCCACCGGGACTAGCGGGAGGGTACAATGAGCAGTACTTC. The chain has TRBV6-1 and TRBJ2-1, with 16 bases aligning to TRBD2. Gene TRBJ2-7 matches the end of the DNA better, so the J call may be wrong. The CDR3 covers 18 residues. Per the germline V gene, CDR1 is MNHNS and CDR2 is SASEGT.

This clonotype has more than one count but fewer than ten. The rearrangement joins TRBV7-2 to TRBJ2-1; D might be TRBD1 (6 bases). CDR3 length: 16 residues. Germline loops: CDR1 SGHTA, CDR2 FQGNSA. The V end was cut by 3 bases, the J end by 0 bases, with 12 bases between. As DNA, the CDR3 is TGTGCCAGCAGCTTGTGGACAGACCCCTCCTACAATGAGCAGTTCTTC. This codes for CASSLWTDPSYNEQFF.

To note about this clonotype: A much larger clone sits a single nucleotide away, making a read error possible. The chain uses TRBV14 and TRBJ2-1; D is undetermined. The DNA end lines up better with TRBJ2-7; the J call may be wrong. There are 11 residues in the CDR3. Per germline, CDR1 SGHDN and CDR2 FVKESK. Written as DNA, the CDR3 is TGTGCCAGCAGCCAGTTCAATGAGCAGTACTTC. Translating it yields CASSQFNEQYF.

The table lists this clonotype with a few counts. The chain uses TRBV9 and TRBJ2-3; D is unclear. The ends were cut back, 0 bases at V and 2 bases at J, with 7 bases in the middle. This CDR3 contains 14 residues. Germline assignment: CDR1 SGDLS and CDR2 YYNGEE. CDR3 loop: CASSVGPDTDTQYF. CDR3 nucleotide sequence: TGTGCCAGCAGCGTAGGCCCTGACACAGATACGCAGTATTTT.

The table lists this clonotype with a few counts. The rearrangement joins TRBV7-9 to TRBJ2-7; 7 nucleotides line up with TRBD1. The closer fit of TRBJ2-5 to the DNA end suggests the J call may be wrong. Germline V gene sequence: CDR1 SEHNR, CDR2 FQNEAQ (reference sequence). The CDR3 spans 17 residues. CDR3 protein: CASSLAAWGQSEETQYF. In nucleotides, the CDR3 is TGTGCCAGCAGCTTGGCCGCCTGGGGACAGAGCGAAGAGACCCAGTACTTC.

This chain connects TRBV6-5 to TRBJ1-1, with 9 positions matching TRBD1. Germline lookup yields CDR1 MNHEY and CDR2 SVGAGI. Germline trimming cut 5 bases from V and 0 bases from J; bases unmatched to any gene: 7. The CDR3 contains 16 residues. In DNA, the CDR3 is TGTGCCAGCAGTCGACAGGGGGGGTCTATGAACACTGAAGCTTTCTTT. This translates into CASSRQGGSMNTEAFF.

The CDR3 bases are TGTGCCAGTGGGAACAGGGTCCTTAACTATGGCTACACCTTC. Its protein product is CASGNRVLNYGYTF. The chain recombines TRBV27 with TRBJ1-2; possible D gene TRBD1, 6 bases. Germline V CDR1 and CDR2: MNHEY, SMNVEV (reference sequence). Deletions cut 9 bases from V and 1 base from J, with 15 bases between. The CDR3 has 14 residues.

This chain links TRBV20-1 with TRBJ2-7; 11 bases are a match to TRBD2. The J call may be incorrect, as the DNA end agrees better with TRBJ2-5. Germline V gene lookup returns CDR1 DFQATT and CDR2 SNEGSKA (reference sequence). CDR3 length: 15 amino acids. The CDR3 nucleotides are TGCAGTGCTGAGGTAGCGGGAGGGCTGCGGGAGACCCAGTACTTC. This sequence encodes CSAEVAGGLRETQYF.

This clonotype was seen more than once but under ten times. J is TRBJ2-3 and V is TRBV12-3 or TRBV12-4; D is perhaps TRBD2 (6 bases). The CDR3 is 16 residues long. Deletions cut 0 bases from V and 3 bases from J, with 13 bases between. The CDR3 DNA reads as TGTGCCAGCAGTTTAGCGGCCGGGAGAGGTACAGATACGCAGTATTTT. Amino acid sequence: CASSLAAGRGTDTQYF.